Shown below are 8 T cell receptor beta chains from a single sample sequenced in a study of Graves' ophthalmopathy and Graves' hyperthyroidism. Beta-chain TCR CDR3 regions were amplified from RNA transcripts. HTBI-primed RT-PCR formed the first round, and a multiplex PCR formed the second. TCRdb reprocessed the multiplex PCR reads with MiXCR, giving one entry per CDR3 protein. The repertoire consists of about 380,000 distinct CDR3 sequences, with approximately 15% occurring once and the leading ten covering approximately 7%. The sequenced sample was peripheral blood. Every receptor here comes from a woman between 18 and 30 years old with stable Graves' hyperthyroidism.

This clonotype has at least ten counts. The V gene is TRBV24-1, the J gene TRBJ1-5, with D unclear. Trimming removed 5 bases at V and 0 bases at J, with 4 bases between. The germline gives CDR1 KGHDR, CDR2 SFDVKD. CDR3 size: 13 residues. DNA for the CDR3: TGTGCCACCAGTGGTTATAGCAATCAGCCCCAGCATTTT. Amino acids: CATSGYSNQPQHF.

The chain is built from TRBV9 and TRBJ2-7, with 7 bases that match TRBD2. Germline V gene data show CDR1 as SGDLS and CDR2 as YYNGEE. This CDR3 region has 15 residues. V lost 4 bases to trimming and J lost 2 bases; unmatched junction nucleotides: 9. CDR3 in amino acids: CASSPWEGPTYEQYF. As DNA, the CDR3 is TGTGCCAGCAGCCCCTGGGAGGGGCCCACCTACGAGCAGTACTTC.

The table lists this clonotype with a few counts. The CDR3 is CATSGQGPDYEQYF. For the CDR3, the DNA is TGTGCCACCAGTGGGCAAGGGCCAGACTACGAGCAGTACTTC. The chain carries TRBV24-1 and TRBJ2-7; D not certain. The CDR3 covers 14 residues. The V and J ends lost 5 bases and 3 bases respectively, with 13 bases between them. CDR1 is KGHDR and CDR2 is SFDVKD in the germline V gene.

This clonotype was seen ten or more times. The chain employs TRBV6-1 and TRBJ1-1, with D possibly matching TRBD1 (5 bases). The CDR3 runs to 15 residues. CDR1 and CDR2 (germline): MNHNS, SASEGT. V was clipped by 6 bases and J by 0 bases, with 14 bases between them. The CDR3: CASRHQQVLNTEAFF. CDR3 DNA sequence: TGTGCCAGCAGGCACCAACAGGTGCTGAACACTGAAGCTTTCTTT.

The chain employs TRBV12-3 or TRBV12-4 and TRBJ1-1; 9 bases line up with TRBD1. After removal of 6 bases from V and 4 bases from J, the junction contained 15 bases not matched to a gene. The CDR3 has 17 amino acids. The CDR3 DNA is TGTGCCAGCAGCGACGGGGACAGGGCGGATGGGGGCACTGAAGCTTTCTTT. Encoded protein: CASSDGDRADGGTEAFF.

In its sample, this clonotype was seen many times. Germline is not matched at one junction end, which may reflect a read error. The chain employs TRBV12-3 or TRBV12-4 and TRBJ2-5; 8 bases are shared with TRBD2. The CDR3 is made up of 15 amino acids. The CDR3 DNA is TGTGCCGGCAGCCCCGGGGGGGGGCCACGAGAGACCCAGTACTTC. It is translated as CAGSPGGGPRETQYF.

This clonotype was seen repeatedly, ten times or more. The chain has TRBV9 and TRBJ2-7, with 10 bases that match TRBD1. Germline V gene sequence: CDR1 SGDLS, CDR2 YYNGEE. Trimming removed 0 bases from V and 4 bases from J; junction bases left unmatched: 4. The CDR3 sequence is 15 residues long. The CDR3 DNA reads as TGTGCCAGCAGCGTAGGACAGGGGGCGGGTTACGAGCAGTACTTC. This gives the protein CASSVGQGAGYEQYF.

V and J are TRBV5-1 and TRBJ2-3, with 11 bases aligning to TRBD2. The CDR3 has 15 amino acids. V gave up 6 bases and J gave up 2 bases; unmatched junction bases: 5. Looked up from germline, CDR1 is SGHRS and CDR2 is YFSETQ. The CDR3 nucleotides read TGCGCCAGCACCCCACTAGCGGGGGTCACAGATACGCAGTATTTT. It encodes CASTPLAGVTDTQYF.